The T cell receptor beta chain under discussion was sequenced for a study of T-cell reconstitution after alpha-beta-depleted transplantation in children. This clonotype appeared many times. This sample's TCRbeta library carried unique molecular identifier barcodes. Each CDR3 protein gets one entry after TCRdb re-called the PCR reads with MiXCR. The sample lists 190,000 or so distinct CDR3 sequences, more than 6.5% occurring once. The V gene's germline CDR1 is SGHTA and CDR2 FQGNSA. Trimming stripped 1 base from V and 8 bases from J, with 15 bases between. The CDR3 runs to 16 residues. Specimen: PBMCs from the stem cell graft donor, collected from the stem cell graft. The sequence was obtained from a human donor who donated a stem cell graft to a child with Wiskott-Aldrich syndrome. The rearrangement uses TRBV7-2 and TRBJ1-6; D is undetermined. The CDR3 DNA sequence: TGTGCCAGCAGCTTAGTGGGGAGGAGGGCCTATTCACCCCTCCACTTT. This sequence encodes CASSLVGRRAYSPLHF.